This T cell receptor beta chain was profiled in a study of T cells in Graves' hyperthyroidism and ophthalmopathy. Study results and caveats: Ophthalmopathy cases were set apart from stable hyperthyroidism by a 13 V-J model. Most thyroid clonotypes that were expanded above 0.001 also turned up in blood.

This CDR3 is 14 amino acids long. In germline, CDR1 is SGHRS, CDR2 YFSETQ. Trimming pared 0 bases from V and 2 bases from J, leaving 8 bases between. This clonotype was recorded at least ten times. What it binds is unknown. Amplified TCR beta CDR3 regions derived from RNA transcripts. The study used the HTBI primer set for a first-round RT-PCR of the TCR CDR3. TCRdb called the multiplex PCR reads again in MiXCR, with one record for every CDR3 protein. The table has around 340,000 distinct CDR3 sequences, 16% seen once. The chain links TRBV5-1 to TRBJ1-1; no definite D call. Sequenced: blood. The receptor was isolated from a man between 25 and 39 years old with Graves' hyperthyroidism. Here the CDR3 reads CASSLGHGNTEAFF. Written as DNA, the CDR3 is TGCGCCAGCAGCTTGGGACACGGCAACACTGAAGCTTTCTTT.